One and the same sample provided the 20 T cell receptor beta chains below, sequenced in a study of regulatory T cells in long-lasting Graves disease. Researchers made TCR beta libraries by using iRepertoire HTBI primers and running Arm-PCR on CDR3 regions. Each CDR3 protein gets one entry after TCRdb re-called the multiplex PCR reads with MiXCR. The sample comprises roughly 520,000 distinct CDR3 sequences, about 12% of which are singletons, and roughly 9.3% rests with the top ten. Time point noted: newly diagnosed GD, antithyroid drugs for less than 3 months. From PBMCs, RNA was extracted and then used to make the TCR library. The data were also submitted as part of a second study, on T cells in Graves' hyperthyroidism and ophthalmopathy.

This specimen was peripheral blood mononuclear cells (PBMCs), taken at new diagnosis, from a patient treated with antithyroid drugs. The source of these receptors is a woman in her 30s with Graves disease.

The chain couples TRBV18 to TRBJ1-1; 7 bases are shared with TRBD1. V lost 4 bases and J lost 0; bases outside the gene matches: 8. This CDR3 region has 16 residues. Germline CDR1 KGHSH, CDR2 LQKENI. The CDR3: CASSQGQGGLNTEAFF. CDR3 in DNA: TGTGCCAGCTCACAAGGTCAGGGGGGATTGAACACTGAAGCTTTCTTT.

This clonotype showed up just a few times. This sequence joins TRBV19 and TRBJ2-2, with TRBD2 identical over 7 bases. V lost 6 bases and J lost 8; bases outside the gene matches: 21. This CDR3 has 18 amino acids. The germline V gene encodes CDR1 LNHDA and CDR2 SQIVND (reference sequence). CDR3 loop: CASRNFYIVGEGSGELFF. DNA of the CDR3: TGTGCCAGTAGAAATTTCTATATCGTCGGGGAGGGCAGTGGGGAGCTGTTTTTT. Using reference TRBV19 and TRBJ2-2 for the parts outside the CDR3, the full variable domain is DGGITQSPKYLFRKEGQNVTLSCEQNLNHDAMYWYRQDPGQGLRLIYYSQIVNDFQKGDIAEGYSVSREKKESFPLTVTSAQKNPTAFYLCASRNFYIVGEGSGELFFGEGSRLTVL.

The chain recombines TRBV5-4 with TRBJ2-3; 8 bases are a match to TRBD2. The V gene's germline CDR1 is SGHNT and CDR2 YYREEE (reference sequence). Unmatched junction bases numbered 4, after V lost 4 bases and J lost 0 bases. This CDR3 has 15 amino acids. CDR3 bases: TGTGCCAGCAGCCCCCAGCGGGAGAGCACAGATACGCAGTATTTT. It is translated as CASSPQRESTDTQYF.

This sequence joins TRBV6-5 and TRBJ2-7; no definite D call. Germline V gene data show CDR1 as MNHEY and CDR2 as SVGAGI. V gave up 4 bases and J gave up 3 bases, with 13 bases separating them. This CDR3 spans 14 amino acids. The chain's CDR3 is CASSLGRSGYEQYF. Here the CDR3 DNA reads TGTGCCAGCAGTTTGGGCAGGAGTGGCTACGAGCAGTACTTC.

To note about this clonotype: The final CDR3 position lacks the conserved phenylalanine or tryptophan, pointing to a likely read error. The chain employs TRBV28 and TRBJ2-2; TRBD2 aligns across 8 bases. CDR3 length: 16 residues. After removal of 5 bases from V and 1 base from J, the junction contained 6 bases not matched to a gene. Germline V lookup: CDR1 MDHEN, CDR2 SYDVKM. CDR3 loop: CASSSWAGGNTGELFS. The CDR3 DNA reads TGTGCCAGCAGTAGCTGGGCGGGGGGGAACACCGGGGAGCTGTTTTCT.

This clonotype was seen repeatedly, ten times or more. The gene calls are TRBV12-3 or TRBV12-4 and TRBJ2-5; TRBD2 might be the D (5 bases). The CDR3 extends over 13 amino acids. Trimming cost V 2 bases and J 4 bases, with 8 bases left between them. CDR3 sequence (DNA): TGTGCCAGCAGTTTAACGGGGAGAGAGACCCAGTACTTC. Its translation is CASSLTGRETQYF.

This clonotype has at least ten counts. The chain is built from TRBV7-2 and TRBJ1-1; TRBD1 is a possible D gene (6 bases). CDR1 SGHTA and CDR2 FQGNSA come from the germline V gene. The V end was cut by 1 base, the J end by 5 bases, with 11 bases between. This CDR3 region has 14 residues. The CDR3 DNA follows: TGTGCCAGCAGCTTAGACAGGGCGAGGACTGAAGCTTTCTTT. Amino acids: CASSLDRARTEAFF.

This clonotype was recorded many times. This chain connects TRBV6-1 to TRBJ2-7, with D possibly TRBD1 on 5 matching bases. The CDR3 sequence is 17 residues long. CDR1 is MNHNS and CDR2 is SASEGT in the germline V gene. V was clipped by 1 base and J by 0 bases, with 16 bases between them. The CDR3: CASSEGQPGQSSYEQYF. The CDR3, as DNA: TGTGCCAGCAGTGAAGGGCAGCCTGGACAAAGCTCCTACGAGCAGTACTTC.

The chain combines TRBV4-3 with TRBJ2-1, with a weak D call TRBD1 (6 bases). Germline CDR1 and CDR2: LGHNA and YSLEER. This CDR3 comprises 18 residues. The ends were cut back, 0 bases at V and 8 bases at J, with 23 bases in the middle. The CDR3 DNA reads as TGCGCCAGCAGCCAAGATCGACTTGCTGGGGGCGTCGAGGATGAGCAGTTCTTC. It is translated as CASSQDRLAGGVEDEQFF.

This clonotype came up many times. This chain connects TRBV28 to TRBJ2-3; no clear D gene. The germline V gene has CDR1 MDHEN and CDR2 SYDVKM. The CDR3 sequence is 15 residues long. The V end lost 2 bases, the J end lost 1 base, and 10 bases lay between the germline ends. The CDR3 DNA sequence: TGTGCCAGCAGTTTAGGCCAGAGCCGCACAGATACGCAGTATTTT. It is translated as CASSLGQSRTDTQYF.

This clonotype was found many times. The chain is built from TRBV7-2 and TRBJ1-1; 7 bases are shared with TRBD1. This CDR3 is built from 13 residues. V shed 3 bases, J shed 10 bases, and the junction held 8 bases outside the gene matches. Germline values: CDR1 SGHTA, CDR2 FQGNSA. CDR3 coding DNA: TGTGCCAGCAGCTTCACCTACAGGGGCGTAGCTTTCTTT. This translates into CASSFTYRGVAFF.

In its sample, this clonotype was seen many times. This chain connects TRBV18 to TRBJ2-4; D call uncertain. There are 15 residues in the CDR3. Trimming took off 0 bases at V and 1 base at J, with 7 bases between the two ends. Germline assignment: CDR1 KGHSH and CDR2 LQKENI. The CDR3 DNA follows: TGTGCCAGCTCACCACCGAGTGGGGCCAAAAACATTCAGTACTTC. Translated: CASSPPSGAKNIQYF.

Comments on this clonotype: A much more abundant neighbour one base away suggests this may be a read error. The genes are TRBV30 and TRBJ2-2; D not certain. Germline assignment: CDR1 GTSNPN and CDR2 SVGIG (reference sequence). This CDR3 comprises 12 residues. Deletions cut 2 bases from V and 6 bases from J, with 7 bases between. The CDR3 here is CAWSIHPGELFF. CDR3 nucleotide sequence: TGTGCCTGGAGTATACATCCCGGGGAGCTGTTTTTT.

V and J are TRBV28 and TRBJ1-2, with TRBD1 matching over 9 bases. From germline, CDR1 is MDHEN and CDR2 SYDVKM. CDR3 length: 16 residues. The ends lost 3 bases at V and 0 bases at J; junction bases unmatched: 5. The CDR3 spells CASSLGTGNPNYGYTF. CDR3 nucleotides: TGTGCCAGCAGTTTGGGGACAGGGAACCCTAACTATGGCTACACCTTC.

This clonotype occurred many times. The genes are TRBV11-3 and TRBJ2-2; a weak D match, TRBD1 (6 bases). Trimming pared 8 bases from V and 2 bases from J, leaving 12 bases between. CDR1 and CDR2 from the germline V gene are SGHNT and YENEEA. This CDR3 is 14 amino acids long. The CDR3 DNA reads TGTGCCAGCCGGAAACAGGGTAACACCGGGGAGCTGTTTTTT. This gives the protein CASRKQGNTGELFF.

The genes are TRBV19 and TRBJ2-1, with D perhaps matching TRBD2 (6 bases). Germline CDR1 LNHDA, CDR2 SQIVND (reference sequence). The CDR3 extends over 14 amino acids. V dropped 5 bases and J dropped 2 bases, with 10 bases sitting between them. The DNA of the CDR3 is TGTGCCAGTAGTTCTGTAGCGGCCTACAATGAGCAGTTCTTC. Residues: CASSSVAAYNEQFF.

This clonotype showed up many times. CDR3 coding DNA: TGTGCCAGCAGCCAAGATAAGGGACAGGGAAGCGAGCAGTACTTC. Translated, it gives CASSQDKGQGSEQYF. This chain links TRBV3-1 with TRBJ2-7; 9 positions match TRBD1. Trimming removed 0 bases from V and 6 bases from J; junction bases left unmatched: 6. This CDR3 has 15 amino acids. The germline gives CDR1 LGHDT, CDR2 YNNKEL (reference sequence).

This clonotype occurred many times. The genes are TRBV11-3 and TRBJ2-3, with a possible D match to TRBD1 (7 bases). Per germline, CDR1 SGHNT and CDR2 YENEEA. This CDR3 has 14 amino acids. V gave up 5 bases and J gave up 4 bases, with 13 bases separating them. CDR3 bases: TGTGCCAGCAGCCCGGGCAGGGGGGCAGATACGCAGTATTTT. This gives the protein CASSPGRGADTQYF.

The chain combines TRBV14 with TRBJ2-2; D gene ambiguous. The CDR3 contains 15 residues. Trimming removed 4 bases from V and 6 bases from J, with 15 bases in between. Germline V gene lookup returns CDR1 SGHDN and CDR2 FVKESK. CDR3 sequence reads: CASSPGPPRSGELFF. The CDR3 coding sequence is TGTGCCAGCAGCCCCGGACCGCCTCGTTCCGGGGAGCTGTTTTTT.

The rearrangement uses TRBV6-1 and TRBJ2-1, with 10 positions matching TRBD2. V lost 6 bases to trimming and J lost 7 bases; unmatched junction nucleotides: 6. This CDR3 region has 14 residues. Germline assignment: CDR1 MNHNS and CDR2 SASEGT. CDR3 sequence reads: CASRTSGTRNEQFF. As DNA, the CDR3 is TGTGCCAGCAGAACTAGCGGGACCCGGAATGAGCAGTTCTTC.